This TCR beta chain was recovered during a study of blood T cell repertoires in COVID-19. Study in general: PBMCs, B-cell-depleted T cells, or T cells provided the cDNA or gDNA that made up the material.

V lost 5 bases, J lost 5 bases, and 13 bases lay in between. This CDR3 has 13 amino acids. Germline assignment: CDR1 SGHTA and CDR2 FQGTGA. Here immunoSEQ multiplex PCR was the method, and the copy in TCRdb shows in-frame clones only, minus some. The repertoire holds roughly 140,000 clones, with about 88% as singletons. Sequencing was done on a sample of peripheral blood. The chain has TRBV7-3 and TRBJ2-7; D may be TRBD1 (6 bases). The TCR comes from a human donor in a cohort sampled during active COVID-19. The CDR3 here is CASSPTGKDEQYF. In DNA form, the CDR3 reads TGTGCCAGCAGCCCAACAGGGAAGGACGAGCAGTACTTC.